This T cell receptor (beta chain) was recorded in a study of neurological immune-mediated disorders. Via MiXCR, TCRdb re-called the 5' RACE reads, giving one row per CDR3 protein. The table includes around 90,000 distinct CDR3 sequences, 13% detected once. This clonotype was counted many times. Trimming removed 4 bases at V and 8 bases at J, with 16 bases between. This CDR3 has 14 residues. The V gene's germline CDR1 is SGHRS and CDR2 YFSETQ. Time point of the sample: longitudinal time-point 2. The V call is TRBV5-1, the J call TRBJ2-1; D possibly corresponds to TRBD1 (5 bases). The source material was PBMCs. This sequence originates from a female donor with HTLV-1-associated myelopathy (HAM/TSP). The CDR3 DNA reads TGCGCCAGCAGCCTAGGACACCCTGGGGATGAGCAGTTCTTC. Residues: CASSLGHPGDEQFF.